The 11 T cell receptor beta chains given below trace back to one sample, sequenced in a study of beta chain features in type 1 diabetes. Findings and caveats of the study: Type 1 diabetes patients had moderately but significantly shorter TCRB CDR3s in all four CD4+ subsets.

Their cognate antigens are unknown. Expressed TCRB transcripts got sequenced, as all isolated RNA was reverse transcribed. Clones were read by immunoSEQ multiplex PCR, and TCRdb kept only the in-frame ones, dropping some. The data contain a few hundred thousand clones, 13% to 15% of them singletons. Sequenced sample: naive CD4+ T cells from blood. Receptors were obtained from a man aged 25 to 45 with type 1 diabetes.

The chain combines TRBV7-6 with TRBJ2-6, with TRBD2 identical over 12 bases. This CDR3 has 18 residues. Germline V gene data show CDR1 as SGHVS and CDR2 as FNYEAQ. Trimming cost V 4 bases and J 3 bases; bases outside gene matches: 7. The CDR3 sequence: CASSSASGRAVGANVLTF. CDR3 DNA sequence: TGTGCCAGCAGCTCGGCTAGCGGGAGGGCCGTTGGGGCCAACGTCCTGACTTTC.

The chain employs TRBV7-9 and TRBJ2-1; 8 positions agree with TRBD1. The CDR3 contains 15 residues. CDR1 SEHNR and CDR2 FQNEAQ come from the germline V gene (reference sequence). J gave up 3 bases and V 5 bases, and 6 bases lay outside the gene matches. CDR3 sequence reads: CASSPGDRNYNEQFF. In DNA form, the CDR3 reads TGTGCCAGCAGCCCTGGGGACAGGAACTACAATGAGCAGTTCTTC.

Here the CDR3 reads CASSLGPAGNYNEQFF. CDR3 sequence (DNA): TGCGCCAGCAGCTTGGGCCCCGCAGGGAACTACAATGAGCAGTTCTTC. V usage is TRBV5-1 and J usage is TRBJ2-1; a possible D gene is TRBD1 (5 bases). The germline CDR1 and CDR2 sequences are SGHRS and YFSETQ. The CDR3 is made up of 16 amino acids. Trimming took off 0 bases at V and 3 bases at J, with 13 bases between the two ends.

This clone was detected a few times. CDR3 sequence (DNA): TGTGCCAGCTCACCACAGGGCCAGGGATCAAGCCATGAAGCTTTCTTT. It codes for CASSPQGQGSSHEAFF. The V gene is TRBV18, the J gene TRBJ1-1, with D perhaps TRBD1 (5 bases). V gave up 1 base and J gave up 7 bases, with 19 bases separating them. This CDR3 has 16 residues. Germline V gene sequence: CDR1 KGHSH, CDR2 LQKENI.

Only a few counts were recorded for this clone. The CDR3 DNA follows: TGCGCCAGCAGCGGTACCGGGACAGACTATGGCTACACCTTC. Amino acid sequence: CASSGTGTDYGYTF. This chain connects TRBV5-1 to TRBJ1-2; TRBD1 agrees at 7 bases. CDR1 and CDR2 from the germline V gene are SGHRS and YFSETQ. CDR3 length: 14 amino acids. Trimming cost V 4 bases and J 3 bases; bases outside gene matches: 6. The whole variable domain, remainder taken from reference TRBV5-1 and TRBJ1-2, is KAGVTQTPRYLIKTRGQQVTLSCSPISGHRSVSWYQQTPGQGLQFLFEYFSETQRNKGNFPGRFSGRQFSNSRSEMNVSTLELGDSALYLCASSGTGTDYGYTFGSGTRLTVV.

This clone has a handful of counts. The CDR3 is CASSLIAAGYNEQFF. In DNA form, the CDR3 reads TGTGCCAGCAGCTTAATCGCGGCGGGATACAATGAGCAGTTCTTC. This rearrangement joins TRBV7-3 to TRBJ2-1; possibly TRBD2 for D (6 bases). Trimming cost V 1 base and J 4 bases, with 11 bases left between them. CDR3 length equals 15 residues. Germline CDR1 reads SGHTA; CDR2 reads FQGTGA. The full variable domain, rest sourced from reference TRBV7-3 and TRBJ2-1, is GAGVSQTPSNKVTEKGKYVELRCDPISGHTALYWYRQSLGQGPEFLIYFQGTGAADDSGLPNDRFFAVRPEGSVSTLKIQRTERGDSAVYLCASSLIAAGYNEQFFGPGTRLTVL.

V gene TRBV7-8 combines with J gene TRBJ2-7; 7 bases map to TRBD2. The CDR3 has 14 amino acids. Germline values: CDR1 SGHVS, CDR2 FQNEAQ. The V gene end was trimmed by 4 bases and the J gene end by 5 bases; junction bases not matched to a gene: 8. The CDR3 nucleotides read TGTGCCAGCAGCTCCCGGGACTATTCTCACGAGCAGTACTTC. Translation gives CASSSRDYSHEQYF.

This chain uses TRBV28 with TRBJ2-7; 9 bases align to TRBD1. This CDR3 has 15 amino acids. Germline CDR1 reads MDHEN; CDR2 reads SYDVKM. V was clipped by 5 bases and J by 3 bases; unmatched bases: 8. Here the CDR3 reads CASSTTGTGYYEQYF. For the CDR3, the DNA is TGTGCCAGCAGTACCACCGGGACAGGGTACTACGAGCAGTACTTC.

This clone has only a few counts. The chain recombines TRBV9 with TRBJ2-5, with D perhaps TRBD2 (7 bases). Per germline, CDR1 SGDLS and CDR2 YYNGEE. This CDR3 spans 15 amino acids. Deletions cut 2 bases from V and 4 bases from J, with 15 bases between. The CDR3 region has the DNA TGTGCCAGCAGCGTCGATGGGGGGGCTAGAGAGACCCAGTACTTC. Protein: CASSVDGGARETQYF.

The chain couples TRBV4-2 to TRBJ2-3; TRBD2 matches at 10 bases. The ends lost 0 bases at V and 5 bases at J; junction bases unmatched: 2. Germline values: CDR1 LGHNA, CDR2 YNFKEQ. This CDR3 comprises 15 residues. CDR3: CASSQEAGGEDTQYF. The CDR3 DNA reads TGTGCCAGCAGCCAAGAAGCGGGAGGGGAAGATACGCAGTATTTT.

This sequence joins TRBV5-1 and TRBJ2-7, with 9 bases identical to TRBD1. After removal of 4 bases from V and 4 bases from J, the junction contained 6 bases not matched to a gene. The germline gives CDR1 SGHRS, CDR2 YFSETQ. The CDR3 runs 14 residues. As DNA, the CDR3 is TGCGCCAGCAGCGGAGGACAGGGGCTATACGAGCAGTACTTC. Translating it yields CASSGGQGLYEQYF. The variable domain in full, with the rest retrieved from reference TRBV5-1 and TRBJ2-7, is KAGVTQTPRYLIKTRGQQVTLSCSPISGHRSVSWYQQTPGQGLQFLFEYFSETQRNKGNFPGRFSGRQFSNSRSEMNVSTLELGDSALYLCASSGGQGLYEQYFGPGTRLTVT.